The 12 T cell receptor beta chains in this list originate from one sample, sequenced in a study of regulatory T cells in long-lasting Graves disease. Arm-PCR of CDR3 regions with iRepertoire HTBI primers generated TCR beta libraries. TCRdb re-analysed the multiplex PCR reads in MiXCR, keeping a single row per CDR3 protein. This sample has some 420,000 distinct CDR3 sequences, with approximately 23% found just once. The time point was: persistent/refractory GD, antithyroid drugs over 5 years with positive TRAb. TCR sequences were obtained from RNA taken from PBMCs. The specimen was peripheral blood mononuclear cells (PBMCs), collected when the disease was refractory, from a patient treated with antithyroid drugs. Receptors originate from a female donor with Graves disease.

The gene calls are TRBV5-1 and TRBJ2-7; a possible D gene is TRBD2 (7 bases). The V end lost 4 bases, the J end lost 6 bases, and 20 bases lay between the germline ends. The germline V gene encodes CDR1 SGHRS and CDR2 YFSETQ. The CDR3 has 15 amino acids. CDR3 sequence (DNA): TGCGCCAGCAGCCGCGTCGGGGGGCTTCTTGTCGAGCAGTACTTC. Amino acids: CASSRVGGLLVEQYF.

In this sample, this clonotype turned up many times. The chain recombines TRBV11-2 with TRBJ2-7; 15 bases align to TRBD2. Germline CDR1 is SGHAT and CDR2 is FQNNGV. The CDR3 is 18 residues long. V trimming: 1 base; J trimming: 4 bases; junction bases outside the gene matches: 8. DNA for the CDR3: TGTGCCAGCAGCTTAGTACAGCGGGGGACTAGCGGGAGGTACGAGCAGTACTTC. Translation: CASSLVQRGTSGRYEQYF.

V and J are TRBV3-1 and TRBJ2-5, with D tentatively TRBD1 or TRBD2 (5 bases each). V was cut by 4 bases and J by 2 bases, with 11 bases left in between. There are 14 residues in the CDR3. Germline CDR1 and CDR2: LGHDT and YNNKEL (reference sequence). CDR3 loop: CASSRQGPQETQYF. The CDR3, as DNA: TGTGCCAGCAGCCGTCAGGGACCACAAGAGACCCAGTACTTC.

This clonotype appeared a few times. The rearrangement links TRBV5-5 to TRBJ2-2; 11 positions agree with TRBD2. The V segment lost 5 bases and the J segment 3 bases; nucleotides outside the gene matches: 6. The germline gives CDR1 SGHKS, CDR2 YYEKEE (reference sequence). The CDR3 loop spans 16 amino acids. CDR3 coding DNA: TGTGCCAGCAGTCCTAGCGGGGGGCAATACACCGGGGAGCTGTTTTTT. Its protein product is CASSPSGGQYTGELFF.

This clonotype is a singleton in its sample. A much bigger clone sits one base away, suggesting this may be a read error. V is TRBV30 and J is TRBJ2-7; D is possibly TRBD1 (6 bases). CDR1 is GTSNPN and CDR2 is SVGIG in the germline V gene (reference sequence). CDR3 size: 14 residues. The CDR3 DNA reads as TGTGCCTGGAGTGTCGGACAGATGCTTTACGAGCGGTACTTC. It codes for CAWSVGQMLYERYF. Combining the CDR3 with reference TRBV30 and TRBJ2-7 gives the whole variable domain SQTIHQWPATLVQPVGSPLSLECTVEGTSNPNLYWYRQAAGRGLQLLFYSVGIGQISSEVPQNLSASRPQDRQFILSSKKLLLSDSGFYLCAWSVGQMLYERYFGPGTRLTVT.

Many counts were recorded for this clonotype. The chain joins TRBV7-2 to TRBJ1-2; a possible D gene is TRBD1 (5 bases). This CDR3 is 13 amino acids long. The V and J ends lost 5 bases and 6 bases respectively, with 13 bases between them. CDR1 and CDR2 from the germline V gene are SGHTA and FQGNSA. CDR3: CASSPGEGHGYTF. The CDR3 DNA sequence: TGTGCCAGCAGCCCAGGCGAGGGGCATGGCTACACCTTC.

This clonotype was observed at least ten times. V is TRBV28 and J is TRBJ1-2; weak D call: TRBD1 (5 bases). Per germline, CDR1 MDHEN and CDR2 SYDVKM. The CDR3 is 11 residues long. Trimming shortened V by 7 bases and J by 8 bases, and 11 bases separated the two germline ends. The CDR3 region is CASTDWDGYTF. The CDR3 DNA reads TGTGCCAGCACCGATTGGGACGGCTACACCTTC.

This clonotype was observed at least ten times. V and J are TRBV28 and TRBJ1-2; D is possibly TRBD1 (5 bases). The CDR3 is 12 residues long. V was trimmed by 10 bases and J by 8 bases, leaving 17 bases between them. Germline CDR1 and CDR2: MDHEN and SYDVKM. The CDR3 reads CATDRGAGGYTF. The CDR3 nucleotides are TGTGCCACCGACCGGGGCGCTGGGGGCTACACCTTC.

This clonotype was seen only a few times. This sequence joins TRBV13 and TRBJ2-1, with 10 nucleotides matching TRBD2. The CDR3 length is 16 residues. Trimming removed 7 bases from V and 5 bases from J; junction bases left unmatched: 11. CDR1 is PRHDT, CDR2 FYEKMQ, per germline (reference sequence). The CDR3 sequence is CASTDAQRGGHNEQFF. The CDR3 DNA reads TGTGCCAGCACGGACGCACAGCGGGGGGGCCACAATGAGCAGTTCTTC.

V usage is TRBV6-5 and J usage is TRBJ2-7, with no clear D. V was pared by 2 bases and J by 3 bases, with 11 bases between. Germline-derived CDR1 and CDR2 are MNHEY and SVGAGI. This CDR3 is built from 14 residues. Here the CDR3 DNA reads TGTGCCAGCAGTTACGTGGACCTGTTCTACGAGCAGTACTTC. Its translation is CASSYVDLFYEQYF.

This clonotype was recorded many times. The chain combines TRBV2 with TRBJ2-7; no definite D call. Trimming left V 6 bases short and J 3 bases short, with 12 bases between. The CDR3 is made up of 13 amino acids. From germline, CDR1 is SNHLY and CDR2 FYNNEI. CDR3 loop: CASRVHVGYEQYF. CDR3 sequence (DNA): TGTGCCAGCAGGGTACATGTTGGCTACGAGCAGTACTTC.

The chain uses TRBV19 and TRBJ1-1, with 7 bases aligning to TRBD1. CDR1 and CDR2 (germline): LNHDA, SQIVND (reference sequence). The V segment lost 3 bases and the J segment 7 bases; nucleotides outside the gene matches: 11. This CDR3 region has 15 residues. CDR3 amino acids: CASSIPGGVWIEAFF. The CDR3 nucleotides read TGTGCCAGTAGTATTCCAGGGGGAGTTTGGATTGAAGCTTTCTTT.